The text below deals with one T cell receptor (beta chain). Its antigen remains unknown. Primers included in the PCR were 60 Vbeta and 13 Jbeta primers. Sequencing was performed with immunoSEQ multiplex PCR; in TCRdb, only in-frame clones are kept and a portion is missing. The data show just over 150,000 clones, around 84% seen once. This sample is drawn from a study of cytomegalovirus exposure and HLA in healthy donors. Germline values: CDR1 SEHNR, CDR2 FQNEAQ (reference sequence). V lost 1 base and J 4 bases, leaving 4 bases between the germline ends. The length of the CDR3 is 12 residues. Study conclusions and caveats: In a later analysis, at a false discovery rate of 0.05, some 15,000 TCR beta sequences were associated with HLA alleles. Reports showed the classifier diagnosing cytomegalovirus status with high specificity and sensitivity. The study recorded over 150 TCR beta chains that were cytomegalovirus-associated.

The sequenced sample consisted of PBMCs. The chain has TRBV7-9 and TRBJ2-5; D remains unclear. This TCR was sampled from a man aged 50 to 60 in good health and CMV-seropositive. This chain's CDR3 is CASSLGRETQYF. In DNA, the CDR3 is TGTGCCAGCAGCTTAGGTCGAGAGACCCAGTACTTC.